This T cell receptor beta chain was found in a study of beta chain features in type 1 diabetes. The CDR3 is 16 amino acids. Losses at the gene ends were 5 bases for V and 6 bases for J; bases not matched to a gene: 11. Germline CDR1 MNHEY, CDR2 SMNVEV (reference sequence). To note about this clone: Its antigen is currently unknown.

Expressed TCRB transcripts were sequenced, since all the RNA that had been isolated was reverse transcribed. Method: immunoSEQ multiplex PCR; TCRdb's copy keeps in-frame clones and lacks some. The sample lists 300,000 to 400,000 clones, over 9% occurring once. General observations from the study: Shortening that was moderate but significant affected the TCRB CDR3s of Type 1 diabetes patients in all four CD4+ subsets.

The specimen sequenced was central memory CD4+ T cells from blood. This chain uses TRBV27 with TRBJ2-1, with 9 positions matching TRBD2. The source of this sequence is a man younger than 45 with type 1 diabetes. The CDR3 loop reads CASSEPGTSSSNEQFF. In DNA form, the CDR3 reads TGTGCCAGCAGTGAACCAGGGACTAGCTCTTCCAATGAGCAGTTCTTC.